These 8 T cell receptor beta chains came from one sample sequenced in a study of T cells in Graves' hyperthyroidism and ophthalmopathy. RNA transcripts yielded amplified TCR beta CDR3 regions. The HTBI primer set drove a first-round RT-PCR of the TCR CDR3. One entry per CDR3 protein, called by TCRdb with MiXCR from the multiplex PCR reads. The data hold about 700,000 distinct CDR3 sequences, with 14% observed a single time. Sequencing input: blood. The receptors here all came from a woman under 30 with Graves' hyperthyroidism.

This clonotype was detected a few times. The chain recombines TRBV24-1 with TRBJ2-2, with D possibly matching TRBD1 (5 bases). Germline V gives CDR1 KGHDR, CDR2 SFDVKD. V lost 5 bases to trimming and J lost 4 bases, with 10 bases between them. The CDR3 consists of 14 residues. CDR3 in DNA: TGTGCCACCAGTGTCTCAAGGGGCACCGGGGAGCTGTTTTTT. Translating it yields CATSVSRGTGELFF.

The chain carries TRBV9 and TRBJ2-7, with D uncertain. V was pared by 1 base and J by 0 bases, with 11 bases between. CDR3 size: 15 residues. Germline V gene data show CDR1 as SGDLS and CDR2 as YYNGEE. The CDR3 bases are TGTGCCAGCAGCGTAACGTGGTTGAGCTCCTACGAGCAGTACTTC. Its translation: CASSVTWLSSYEQYF. The full variable domain, completed using reference TRBV9 and TRBJ2-7, is DSGVTQTPKHLITATGQRVTLRCSPRSGDLSVYWYQQSLDQGLQFLIQYYNGEERAKGNILERFSAQQFPDLHSELNLSSLELGDSALYFCASSVTWLSSYEQYFGPGTRLTVT.

The table lists this clonotype with many counts. The chain uses TRBV12-3 or TRBV12-4 and TRBJ1-4; 7 bases agree with TRBD1. This CDR3 spans 16 amino acids. The trim removed 2 bases at V and 7 bases at J, leaving 10 bases unmatched. CDR3: CASSLTGGWDSEKLFF. The CDR3 nucleotides are TGTGCCAGCAGTTTAACAGGAGGGTGGGACAGTGAAAAACTGTTTTTT.

This clonotype was counted a few times. This sequence joins TRBV4-2 and TRBJ2-5; 9 bases line up with TRBD2. V was clipped by 1 base and J by 4 bases; unmatched bases: 7. The CDR3 consists of 16 residues. Germline V gives CDR1 LGHNA, CDR2 YNFKEQ. As DNA, the CDR3 is TGTGCCAGCAGCCAAGGAACAGCGGGAGGAAGAGAGACCCAGTACTTC. The encoded protein is CASSQGTAGGRETQYF.

The rearrangement links TRBV9 to TRBJ2-1, with TRBD2 identical over 13 bases. The CDR3 sequence is 16 residues long. The junction had 10 bases not matched to a gene; V was cut back by 4 bases and J by 9 bases. From germline, CDR1 is SGDLS and CDR2 YYNGEE. The CDR3 DNA follows: TGTGCCAGCAGCCTCGACGGGAGACTAGCGGGAGGTGAGCAGTTCTTC. Residues: CASSLDGRLAGGEQFF.

This clonotype was seen many times. V is TRBV30 and J is TRBJ2-5, with 7 bases fitting TRBD1. V gave up 0 bases and J gave up 3 bases; unmatched junction bases: 7. The CDR3 consists of 15 residues. In germline, CDR1 is GTSNPN, CDR2 SVGIG (reference sequence). CDR3 bases: TGTGCCTGGAGTGTCCCAGGGACAGCCAAAGAGACCCAGTACTTC. Encoded protein: CAWSVPGTAKETQYF.

J is TRBJ1-1 and V is TRBV12-3 or TRBV12-4; 7 bases fit TRBD1. The CDR3 runs to 19 residues. The V gene end was trimmed by 6 bases and the J gene end by 1 base; junction bases not matched to a gene: 20. CDR3 protein: CASRQRGGRTTGRNTEAFF. The CDR3 nucleotides read TGTGCCAGCAGACAACGGGGGGGGCGAACGACAGGGAGGAACACTGAAGCTTTCTTT.

This chain uses TRBV24-1 with TRBJ2-1; TRBD2 matches 14 bases. CDR1 KGHDR and CDR2 SFDVKD come from the germline V gene. V dropped 4 bases and J dropped 9; count of bases not matched to a gene: 7. The CDR3 is made up of 16 amino acids. The DNA for the CDR3 is TGTGCCACCAGTGACTCGGGACTAGCGGGAGACACTGAGCAGTTCTTC. The encoded protein is CATSDSGLAGDTEQFF.